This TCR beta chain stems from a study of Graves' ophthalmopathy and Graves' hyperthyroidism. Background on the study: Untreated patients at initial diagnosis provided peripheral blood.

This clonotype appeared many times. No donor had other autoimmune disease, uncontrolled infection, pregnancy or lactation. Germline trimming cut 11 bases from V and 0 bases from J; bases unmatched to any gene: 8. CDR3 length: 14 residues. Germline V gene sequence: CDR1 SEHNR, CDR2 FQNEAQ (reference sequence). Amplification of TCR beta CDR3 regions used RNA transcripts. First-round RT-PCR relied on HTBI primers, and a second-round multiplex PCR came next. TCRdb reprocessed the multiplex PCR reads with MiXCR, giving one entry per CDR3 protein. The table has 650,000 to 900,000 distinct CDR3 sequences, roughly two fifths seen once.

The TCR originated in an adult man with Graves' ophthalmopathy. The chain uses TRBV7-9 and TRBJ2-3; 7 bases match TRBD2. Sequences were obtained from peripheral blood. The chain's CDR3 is CAGASGSSTDTQYF. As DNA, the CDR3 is TGTGCCGGAGCTAGCGGTTCAAGCACAGATACGCAGTATTTT.